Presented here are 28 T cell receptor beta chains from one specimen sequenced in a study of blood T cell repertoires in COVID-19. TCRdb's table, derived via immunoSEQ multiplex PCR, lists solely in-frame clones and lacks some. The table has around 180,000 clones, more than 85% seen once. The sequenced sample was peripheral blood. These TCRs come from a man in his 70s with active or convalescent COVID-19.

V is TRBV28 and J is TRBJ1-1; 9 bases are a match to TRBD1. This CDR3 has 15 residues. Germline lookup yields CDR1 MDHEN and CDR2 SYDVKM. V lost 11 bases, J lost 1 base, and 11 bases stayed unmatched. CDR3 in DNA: TGTGCCCTTAAGCGCACAGGGGGCACGAACACTGAAGCTTTCTTT. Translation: CALKRTGGTNTEAFF.

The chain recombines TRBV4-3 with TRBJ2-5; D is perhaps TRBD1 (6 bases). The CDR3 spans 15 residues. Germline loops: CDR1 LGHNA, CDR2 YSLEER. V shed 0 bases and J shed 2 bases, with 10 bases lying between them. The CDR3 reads CASSQDLDRQETQYF. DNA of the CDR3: TGCGCCAGCAGCCAAGATTTGGACAGACAAGAGACCCAGTACTTC.

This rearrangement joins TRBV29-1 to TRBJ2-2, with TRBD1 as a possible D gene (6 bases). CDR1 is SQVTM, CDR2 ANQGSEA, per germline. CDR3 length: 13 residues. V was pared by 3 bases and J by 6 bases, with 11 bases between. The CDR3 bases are TGCAGCGTTGAGGGCGACAGGTCCGGGGAGCTGTTTTTT. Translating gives CSVEGDRSGELFF.

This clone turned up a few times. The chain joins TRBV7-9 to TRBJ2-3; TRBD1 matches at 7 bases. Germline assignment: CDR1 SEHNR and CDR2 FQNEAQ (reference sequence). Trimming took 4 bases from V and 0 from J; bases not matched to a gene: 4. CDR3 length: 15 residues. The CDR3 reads CASSSTGWSTDTQYF. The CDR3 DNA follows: TGTGCCAGCAGCTCGACAGGGTGGAGCACAGATACGCAGTATTTT.

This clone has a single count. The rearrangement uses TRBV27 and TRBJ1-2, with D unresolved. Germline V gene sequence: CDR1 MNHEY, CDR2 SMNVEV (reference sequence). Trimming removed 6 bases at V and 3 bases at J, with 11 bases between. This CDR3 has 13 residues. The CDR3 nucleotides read TGTGCCAGCAGAAGTCAGATGGACTATGGCTACACCTTC. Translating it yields CASRSQMDYGYTF.

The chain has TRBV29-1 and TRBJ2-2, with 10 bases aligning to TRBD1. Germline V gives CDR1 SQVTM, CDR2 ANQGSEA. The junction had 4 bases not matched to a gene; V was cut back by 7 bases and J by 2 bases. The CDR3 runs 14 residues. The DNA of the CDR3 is TGCAGCGCCAAGACAGGGGGCAACACCGGGGAGCTGTTTTTT. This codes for CSAKTGGNTGELFF.

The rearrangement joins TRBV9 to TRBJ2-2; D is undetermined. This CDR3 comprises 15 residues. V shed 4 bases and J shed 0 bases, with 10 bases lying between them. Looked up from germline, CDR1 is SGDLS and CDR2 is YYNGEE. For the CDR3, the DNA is TGTGCCAGCAGCCCCCGAGTTGCGAACACCGGGGAGCTGTTTTTT. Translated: CASSPRVANTGELFF.

The CDR3 protein is CASSYLGREYEQYF. The CDR3 nucleotides read TGTGCCAGCAGTTACTTGGGGCGCGAGTACGAGCAGTACTTC. The chain combines TRBV6-5 with TRBJ2-7; the D gene is possibly TRBD1 (5 bases). V was shortened by 1 base and J by 4 bases, with 11 bases between the two germline ends. CDR1 is MNHEY and CDR2 is SVGAGI in the germline V gene. There are 14 residues in the CDR3.

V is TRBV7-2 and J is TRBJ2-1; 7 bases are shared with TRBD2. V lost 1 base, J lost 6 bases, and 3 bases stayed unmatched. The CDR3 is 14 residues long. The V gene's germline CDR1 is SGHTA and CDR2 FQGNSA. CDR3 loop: CASSLGGSFNEQFF. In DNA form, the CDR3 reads TGTGCCAGCAGCTTAGGCGGGAGTTTCAATGAGCAGTTCTTC. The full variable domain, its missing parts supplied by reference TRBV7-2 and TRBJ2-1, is GAGVSQSPSNKVTEKGKDVELRCDPISGHTALYWYRQSLGQGLEFLIYFQGNSAPDKSGLPSDRFSAERTGGSVSTLTIQRTQQEDSAVYLCASSLGGSFNEQFFGPGTRLTVL.

CDR3 in amino acids: CATSAYSQETQYF. The CDR3 DNA reads TGTGCCACCAGTGCATACAGTCAAGAGACCCAGTACTTC. V and J are TRBV24-1 and TRBJ2-5; D is unresolved. V was clipped by 5 bases and J by 2 bases, with 8 bases between them. The germline V gene has CDR1 KGHDR and CDR2 SFDVKD. CDR3 length equals 13 residues.

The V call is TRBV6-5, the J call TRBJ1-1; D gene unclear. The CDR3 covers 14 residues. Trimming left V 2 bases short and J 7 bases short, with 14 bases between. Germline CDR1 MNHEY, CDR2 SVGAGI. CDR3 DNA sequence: TGTGCCAGCAGTTACACCGATGCGGGCGGTGAAGCTTTCTTT. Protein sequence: CASSYTDAGGEAFF.

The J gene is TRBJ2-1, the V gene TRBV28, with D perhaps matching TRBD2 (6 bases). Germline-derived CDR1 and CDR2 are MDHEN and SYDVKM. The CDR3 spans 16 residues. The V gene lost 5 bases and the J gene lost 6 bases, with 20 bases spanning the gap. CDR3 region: CASSPLGRGVFNEQFF. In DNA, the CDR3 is TGTGCCAGCAGTCCCCTGGGGCGCGGGGTCTTCAATGAGCAGTTCTTC. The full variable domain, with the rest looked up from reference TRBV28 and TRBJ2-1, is DVKVTQSSRYLVKRTGEKVFLECVQDMDHENMFWYRQDPGLGLRLIYFSYDVKMKEKGDIPEGYSVSREKKERFSLILESASTNQTSMYLCASSPLGRGVFNEQFFGPGTRLTVL.

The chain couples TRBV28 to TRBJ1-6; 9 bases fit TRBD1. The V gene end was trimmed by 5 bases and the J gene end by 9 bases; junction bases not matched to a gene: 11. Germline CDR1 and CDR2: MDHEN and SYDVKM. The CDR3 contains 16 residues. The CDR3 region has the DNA TGTGCCAGCAGTCTTTCGGGACAGGGACCCTTTTCACCCCTCCACTTT. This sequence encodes CASSLSGQGPFSPLHF.

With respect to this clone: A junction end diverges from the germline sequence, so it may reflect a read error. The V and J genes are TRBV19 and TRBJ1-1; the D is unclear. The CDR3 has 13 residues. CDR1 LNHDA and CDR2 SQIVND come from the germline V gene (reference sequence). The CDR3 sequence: CSLGPDMNTEAFF. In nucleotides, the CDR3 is TGCTCCCTGGGCCCCGACATGAACACTGAAGCTTTCTTT.

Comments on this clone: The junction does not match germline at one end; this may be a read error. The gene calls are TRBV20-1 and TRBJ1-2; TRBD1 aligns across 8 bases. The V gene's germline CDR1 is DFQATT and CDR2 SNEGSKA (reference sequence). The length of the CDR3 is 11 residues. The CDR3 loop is CSAWTGTHLQF. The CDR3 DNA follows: TGCAGTGCCTGGACAGGGACACATCTCCAGTTC.

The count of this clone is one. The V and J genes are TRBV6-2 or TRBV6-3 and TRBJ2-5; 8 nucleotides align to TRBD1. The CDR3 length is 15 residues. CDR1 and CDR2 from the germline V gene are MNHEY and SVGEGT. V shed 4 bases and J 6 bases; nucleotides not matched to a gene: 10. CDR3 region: CASSFIGQGIKTQYF. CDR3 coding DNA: TGTGCCAGCAGTTTTATAGGACAGGGTATAAAGACCCAGTACTTC.

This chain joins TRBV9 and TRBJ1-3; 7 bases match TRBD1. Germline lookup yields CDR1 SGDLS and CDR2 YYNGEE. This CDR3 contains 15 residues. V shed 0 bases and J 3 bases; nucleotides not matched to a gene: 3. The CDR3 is CASSVGGGSGNTIYF. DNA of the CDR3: TGTGCCAGCAGCGTAGGAGGGGGCAGTGGAAACACCATATATTTT.

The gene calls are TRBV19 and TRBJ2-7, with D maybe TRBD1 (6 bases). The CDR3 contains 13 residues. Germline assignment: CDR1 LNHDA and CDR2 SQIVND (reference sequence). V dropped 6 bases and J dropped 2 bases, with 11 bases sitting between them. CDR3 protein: CASSPGQPYEQYF. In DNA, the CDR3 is TGTGCCAGTAGCCCCGGACAGCCCTACGAGCAGTACTTC.

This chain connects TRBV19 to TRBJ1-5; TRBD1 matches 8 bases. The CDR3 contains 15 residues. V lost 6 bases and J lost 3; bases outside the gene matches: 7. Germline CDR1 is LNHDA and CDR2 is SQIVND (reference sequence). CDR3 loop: CASSPQTGVNQPQHF. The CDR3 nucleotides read TGTGCCAGTAGCCCCCAGACAGGGGTCAATCAGCCCCAGCATTTT.

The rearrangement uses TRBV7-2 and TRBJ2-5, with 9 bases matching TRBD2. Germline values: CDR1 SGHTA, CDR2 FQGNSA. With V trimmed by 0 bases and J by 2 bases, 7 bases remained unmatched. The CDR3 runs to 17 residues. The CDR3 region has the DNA TGTGCCAGCAGCTTAGCGGATACAGCGGGGGGTCAAGAGACCCAGTACTTC. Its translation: CASSLADTAGGQETQYF.

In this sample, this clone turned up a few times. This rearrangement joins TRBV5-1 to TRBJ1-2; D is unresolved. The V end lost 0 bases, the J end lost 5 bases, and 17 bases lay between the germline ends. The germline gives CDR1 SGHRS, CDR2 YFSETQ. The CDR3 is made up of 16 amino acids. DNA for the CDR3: TGCGCCAGCAGCTTGGTCGCCTCGATCAACTTGTATGGCTACACCTTC. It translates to CASSLVASINLYGYTF.

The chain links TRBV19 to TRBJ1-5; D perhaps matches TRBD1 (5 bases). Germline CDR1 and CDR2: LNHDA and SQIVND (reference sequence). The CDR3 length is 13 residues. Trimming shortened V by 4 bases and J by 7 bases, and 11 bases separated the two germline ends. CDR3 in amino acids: CASSTGEAQPQHF. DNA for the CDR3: TGTGCCAGTAGTACGGGGGAAGCGCAGCCCCAGCATTTT.

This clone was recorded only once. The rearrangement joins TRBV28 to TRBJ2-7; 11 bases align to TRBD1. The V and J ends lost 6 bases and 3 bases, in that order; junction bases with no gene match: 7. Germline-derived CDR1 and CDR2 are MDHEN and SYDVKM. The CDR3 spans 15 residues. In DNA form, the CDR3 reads TGTGCCAGCAGACGCTCCGGGACAGGGGGCTACGAGCAGTACTTC. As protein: CASRRSGTGGYEQYF. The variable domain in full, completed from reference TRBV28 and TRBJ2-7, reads DVKVTQSSRYLVKRTGEKVFLECVQDMDHENMFWYRQDPGLGLRLIYFSYDVKMKEKGDIPEGYSVSREKKERFSLILESASTNQTSMYLCASRRSGTGGYEQYFGPGTRLTVT.

Here the CDR3 DNA reads TGTGCCAGCAGCTTAGTGGGGGAGGGCCGGTACGAGCAGTACTTC. Translating gives CASSLVGEGRYEQYF. This chain uses TRBV7-2 with TRBJ2-7, with 7 positions matching TRBD2. Unmatched junction bases numbered 7, after V lost 1 base and J lost 4 bases. CDR3 length: 15 residues. Germline-derived CDR1 and CDR2 are SGHTA and FQGNSA.

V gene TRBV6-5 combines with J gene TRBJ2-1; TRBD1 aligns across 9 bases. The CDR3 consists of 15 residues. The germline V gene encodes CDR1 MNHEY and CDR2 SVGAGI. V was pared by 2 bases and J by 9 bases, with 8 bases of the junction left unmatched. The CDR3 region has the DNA TGTGCCAGCAGTTACCCCGGGACAGGGATTTCTGAGCAGTTCTTC. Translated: CASSYPGTGISEQFF.

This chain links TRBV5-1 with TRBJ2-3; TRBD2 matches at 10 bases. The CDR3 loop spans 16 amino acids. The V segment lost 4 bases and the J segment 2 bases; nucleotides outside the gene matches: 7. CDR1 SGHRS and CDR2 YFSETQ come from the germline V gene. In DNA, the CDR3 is TGCGCCAGCAGCCGAATAGGACTAGCGGACACAGATACGCAGTATTTT. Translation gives CASSRIGLADTDTQYF.

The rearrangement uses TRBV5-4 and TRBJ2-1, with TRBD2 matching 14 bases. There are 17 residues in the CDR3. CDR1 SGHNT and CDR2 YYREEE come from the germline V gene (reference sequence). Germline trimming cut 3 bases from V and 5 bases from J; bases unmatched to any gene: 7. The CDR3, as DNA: TGTGCCAGCAGCTCGCGACTAGCGGGAGGGCGCCACAATGAGCAGTTCTTC. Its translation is CASSSRLAGGRHNEQFF.

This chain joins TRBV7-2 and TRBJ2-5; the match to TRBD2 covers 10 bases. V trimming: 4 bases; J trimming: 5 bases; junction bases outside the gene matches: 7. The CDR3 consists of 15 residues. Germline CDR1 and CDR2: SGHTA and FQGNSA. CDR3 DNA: TGTGCCAGCAGCTCCCTAGCGGGAGTAGGGGAGACCCAGTACTTC. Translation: CASSSLAGVGETQYF.